This entry lists 9 T cell receptor beta chains sequenced from one sample in a study of early T cells in non-severe SARS-CoV-2 infection. From the 5' RACE reads, TCRdb called clonotypes with MiXCR, one entry per CDR3 protein. The sample lists some 61,000 distinct CDR3 sequences; around 9% were seen once. The sequenced material came from whole blood. These receptors originate from an adult who was a healthcare worker with PCR-confirmed SARS-CoV-2 infection or an uninfected control (not recorded which).

Ten or more counts support this clonotype. The rearrangement uses TRBV7-9 and TRBJ2-3, with a possible D match to TRBD1 (6 bases). Trimming took off 9 bases at V and 4 bases at J, with 11 bases between the two ends. Germline CDR1 reads SEHNR; CDR2 reads FQNEAQ (reference sequence). CDR3 length: 12 amino acids. The DNA of the CDR3 is TGTGCCAGTGGACAGAACTCAGATACGCAGTATTTT. Translated, it gives CASGQNSDTQYF.

The gene calls are TRBV9 and TRBJ2-7; 9 bases fit TRBD1. In germline, CDR1 is SGDLS, CDR2 YYNGEE. The V gene end was trimmed by 5 bases and the J gene end by 2 bases; junction bases not matched to a gene: 5. This CDR3 is built from 14 residues. CDR3 in DNA: TGTGCCAGCAGTAAACAGGGGGCGACCTACGAGCAGTACTTC. It translates to CASSKQGATYEQYF. Variable domain in full (rest from reference TRBV9 and TRBJ2-7): DSGVTQTPKHLITATGQRVTLRCSPRSGDLSVYWYQQSLDQGLQFLIQYYNGEERAKGNILERFSAQQFPDLHSELNLSSLELGDSALYFCASSKQGATYEQYFGPGTRLTVT.

This clonotype was seen only a few times. The DNA for the CDR3 is TGCAGTGCTAGAACGGGGGGCTCCGGGAACACTGAAGCTTTCTTT. Its translation is CSARTGGSGNTEAFF. This chain uses TRBV20-1 with TRBJ1-1; perhaps TRBD1 as D (6 bases). V was trimmed by 2 bases and J by 1 base, leaving 14 bases between them. Germline V CDR1 and CDR2: DFQATT, SNEGSKA (reference sequence). This CDR3 contains 15 residues.

Worth noting for this clonotype: This sequence may be a read error, since a much larger clone differs from it by one base. The CDR3 loop reads CVSSLGGVNTIYF. The CDR3 DNA reads TGTGTCAGCAGCTTGGGAGGAGTAAACACCATATATTTT. The chain combines TRBV5-8 with TRBJ1-3, with D unclear. The CDR3 loop spans 13 amino acids. Looked up from germline, CDR1 is SGHTS and CDR2 is YDEGEE.

Many counts were recorded for this clonotype. The genes are TRBV4-1 and TRBJ2-7, with 7 bases aligning to TRBD2. The CDR3 is made up of 14 amino acids. Germline CDR1 MGHRA, CDR2 YSYEKL. The junction had 9 bases not matched to a gene; V was cut back by 5 bases and J by 5 bases. CDR3 region: CASSLAGRRNEQYF. In nucleotides, the CDR3 is TGCGCCAGCAGCTTAGCCGGGAGGCGGAACGAGCAGTACTTC.

This clonotype was picked up one time. CDR3 nucleotides: TGTGCCACTACCCGGGGGGGGAGAGATGATACGCAGTATTTT. This codes for CATTRGGRDDTQYF. The V and J genes are TRBV28 and TRBJ2-3; 8 bases match TRBD2. The ends lost 10 bases at V and 6 bases at J; junction bases unmatched: 12. The germline gives CDR1 MDHEN, CDR2 SYDVKM. The CDR3 spans 14 residues. Filled out from reference TRBV28 and TRBJ2-3, the complete variable domain reads DVKVTQSSRYLVKRTGEKVFLECVQDMDHENMFWYRQDPGLGLRLIYFSYDVKMKEKGDIPEGYSVSREKKERFSLILESASTNQTSMYLCATTRGGRDDTQYFGPGTRLTVL.

The rearrangement uses TRBV7-6 and TRBJ2-7; D may correspond to TRBD1 or TRBD2 (6 bases each). In germline, CDR1 is SGHVS, CDR2 FNYEAQ. Trimming left V 0 bases short and J 2 bases short, with 8 bases between. CDR3 length: 14 amino acids. In nucleotides, the CDR3 is TGTGCCAGCAGCTTAGCGGGGGGCACCTACGAGCAGTACTTC. Its protein product is CASSLAGGTYEQYF. The full variable domain, rest sourced from reference TRBV7-6 and TRBJ2-7, is GAGVSQSPRYKVTKRGQDVALRCDPISGHVSLYWYRQALGQGPEFLTYFNYEAQQDKSGLPNDRFSAERPEGSISTLTIQRTEQRDSAMYRCASSLAGGTYEQYFGPGTRLTVT.

DNA of the CDR3: TGTGCCAGCACTGCCCAACAGGCGACTAACTATGGCTACACCTTC. Amino acids: CASTAQQATNYGYTF. This chain connects TRBV6-1 to TRBJ1-2, with D perhaps matching TRBD1 (5 bases). Germline assignment: CDR1 MNHNS and CDR2 SASEGT. V lost 7 bases, J lost 0 bases, and 15 bases lay in between. The length of the CDR3 is 15 residues.

This chain connects TRBV2 to TRBJ2-7; perhaps TRBD1 as D (6 bases). Trimming removed 6 bases from V and 3 bases from J, with 15 bases in between. The CDR3 length is 14 residues. Germline CDR1 is SNHLY and CDR2 is FYNNEI. In DNA, the CDR3 is TGTGCCAGCAGACCTGACAGGAATTACTACGAGCAGTACTTC. Amino acids: CASRPDRNYYEQYF.